The entry below gives a single T cell receptor beta chain sequence along with its context. Antigen unknown. Unique molecular identifiers were used to barcode this TCRbeta library. Each CDR3 protein is one row after TCRdb ran MiXCR on the PCR reads. The sample carries fewer than 550,000 distinct CDR3 sequences, about an eighth recorded once. These data are taken from a study of T-cell reconstitution after alpha-beta-depleted transplantation in children. Notes on the study in general: It was newly produced T cells that mostly accounted for T-cell counts and diversity one year after transplant. At around two months after transplant, the alpha-beta T cells were reportedly derived from several hundred expanded clones that came from non-depleted graft cells. Some patients showed high day-60 TCRbeta diversity, which derived from surviving recipient T cells and thymic progenitors.

The CDR3 is 13 residues long. The ends were cut back, 2 bases at V and 6 bases at J, with 8 bases in the middle. The rearrangement joins TRBV12-3 or TRBV12-4 to TRBJ2-1, with D unresolved. The receptor was isolated from a female patient younger than 10 who had a stem cell transplant for aplastic anemia, so the T cells may come from the graft donor. The input for sequencing was PBMCs, mostly from graft donor cells, taken 180 days after TCRalphabeta/CD19-depleted stem cell transplant. The CDR3 protein is CASSLSRVNEQFF. CDR3 in DNA: TGTGCCAGCAGTTTATCACGGGTCAATGAGCAGTTCTTC.